One and the same sample provided the 26 T cell receptor beta chains below, sequenced in a study of CD8 T cells in ankylosing spondylitis. TCRdb analysed the 5' RACE reads with MiXCR anew, one entry per CDR3 protein. The table lists 250,000 or so distinct CDR3 sequences, around 10% of them singletons, with less than 7% in the top ten. Sequences were obtained from blood, either unsorted or a sorted T cell fraction (not recorded which). These TCRs come from a male donor with ankylosing spondylitis or in good health (not recorded which).

This clonotype appeared many times. This chain joins TRBV10-3 and TRBJ1-3; D unresolved. The V and J ends lost 3 bases and 0 bases respectively, with 3 bases between them. The germline gives CDR1 ENHRY, CDR2 SYGVKD. The CDR3 sequence is 13 residues long. The CDR3 sequence: CAISDASGNTIYF. CDR3 nucleotide sequence: TGTGCCATCAGTGACGCCTCTGGAAACACCATATATTTT.

This chain connects TRBV12-3 or TRBV12-4 to TRBJ2-5; possible D gene TRBD2, 6 bases. This CDR3 has 12 amino acids. V lost 4 bases and J lost 10, with 13 bases in between. CDR3 protein: CASSSIGRNQYF. The DNA of the CDR3 is TGTGCCAGCAGTTCTATAGGGAGGAACCAGTACTTC.

In this sample, this clonotype turned up many times. The rearrangement links TRBV12-3 or TRBV12-4 to TRBJ2-7; D gene uncertain. CDR3 length: 11 amino acids. Trimming took 6 bases from V and 3 from J, leaving 6 bases between them. CDR3 DNA sequence: TGTGCCAGCAGCCCCCTCTACGAGCAGTACTTC. Its protein product is CASSPLYEQYF.

This chain connects TRBV9 to TRBJ2-1; the match to TRBD2 covers 12 bases. Germline CDR1 and CDR2: SGDLS and YYNGEE. J gave up 8 bases and V 3 bases, and 9 bases lay outside the gene matches. The CDR3 is 16 amino acids. CDR3 amino acids: CASSAPLAGGPDEQFF. In DNA, the CDR3 is TGTGCCAGCAGCGCCCCCCTAGCGGGAGGGCCAGATGAGCAGTTCTTC. The full variable domain, with the rest looked up from reference TRBV9 and TRBJ2-1, is DSGVTQTPKHLITATGQRVTLRCSPRSGDLSVYWYQQSLDQGLQFLIQYYNGEERAKGNILERFSAQQFPDLHSELNLSSLELGDSALYFCASSAPLAGGPDEQFFGPGTRLTVL.

This clonotype has a count of ten or more. This rearrangement joins TRBV5-1 to TRBJ1-6; unclear D gene. Germline-derived CDR1 and CDR2 are SGHRS and YFSETQ. The CDR3 runs 15 residues. Trimming shortened V by 4 bases and J by 3 bases, and 11 bases separated the two germline ends. CDR3 in amino acids: CASSGDGRYNSPLHF. For the CDR3, the DNA is TGCGCCAGCAGCGGAGACGGCCGCTATAATTCACCCCTCCACTTT.

The rearrangement joins TRBV6-1 to TRBJ1-2; D is unresolved. The CDR3 runs to 13 residues. V gave up 6 bases and J gave up 3 bases, with 11 bases separating them. CDR1 MNHNS and CDR2 SASEGT come from the germline V gene. CDR3 coding DNA: TGTGCCAGCAGCCCCGACAACTACTATGGCTACACCTTC. Translation: CASSPDNYYGYTF.

This clonotype was counted ten times or more. V is TRBV5-1 and J is TRBJ1-1; the D gene is possibly TRBD1 (6 bases). CDR3 length: 14 residues. Germline loops: CDR1 SGHRS, CDR2 YFSETQ. Trimming removed 4 bases from V and 1 base from J, with 11 bases in between. As DNA, the CDR3 is TGCGCCAGCAGCCCAGAGACAGGGAACACTGAAGCTTTCTTT. This encodes CASSPETGNTEAFF.

The chain has TRBV10-3 and TRBJ2-1; D remains ambiguous. Trimming removed 0 bases from V and 4 bases from J, with 10 bases in between. CDR3 length: 15 amino acids. CDR1 is ENHRY and CDR2 is SYGVKD in the germline V gene. The CDR3 bases are TGTGCCATCAGTGAGTCGTCGTGGGAATACAATGAGCAGTTCTTC. Protein sequence: CAISESSWEYNEQFF.

This clonotype was counted ten times or more. The V and J genes are TRBV29-1 and TRBJ2-7; D uncertain. The germline V gene has CDR1 SQVTM and CDR2 ANQGSEA. Trimming removed 4 bases from V and 7 bases from J, with 11 bases in between. The CDR3 sequence is 11 residues long. In DNA form, the CDR3 reads TGCAGCGTTGCCGAAGGGATTGAGCAGTACTTC. This sequence encodes CSVAEGIEQYF.

The sample holds a few counts of this clonotype. The chain's CDR3 is CASSLKGTSGSLNEQFF. CDR3 DNA: TGTGCCAGCAGCCTTAAAGGGACTAGCGGGAGTTTAAATGAGCAGTTCTTC. V gene TRBV12-3 or TRBV12-4 combines with J gene TRBJ2-1, with TRBD2 identical over 14 bases. This CDR3 region has 17 residues. The V segment lost 6 bases and the J segment 7 bases; nucleotides outside the gene matches: 11.

This clonotype has a count of ten or more. The chain employs TRBV15 and TRBJ1-4, with D tentatively TRBD1 (5 bases). V shed 1 base and J shed 7 bases, with 16 bases lying between them. Germline V CDR1 and CDR2: LNHNV, YYDKDF (reference sequence). This CDR3 has 16 residues. This chain's CDR3 is CATSRVGAPGGEKLFF. For the CDR3, the DNA is TGTGCCACCAGCAGAGTCGGGGCCCCTGGAGGTGAAAAACTGTTTTTT.

This clonotype occurred many times. This sequence joins TRBV6-5 and TRBJ2-5; possible D gene TRBD1, 8 bases. The CDR3 sequence is 17 residues long. Germline lookup yields CDR1 MNHEY and CDR2 SVGAGI. The V end lost 2 bases, the J end lost 4 bases, and 20 bases lay between the germline ends. The DNA for the CDR3 is TGTGCCAGCAGTTACCTCCAGGACAGGGAGGGGGGAGAGACCCAGTACTTC. Translation: CASSYLQDREGGETQYF.

This chain links TRBV27 with TRBJ2-1; D is possibly TRBD1 (5 bases). Looked up from germline, CDR1 is MNHEY and CDR2 is SMNVEV (reference sequence). The CDR3 has 17 residues. With 2 bases removed from V and 3 bases from J, the gap between germline ends came to 17 bases. CDR3 bases: TGTGCCAGCAGTTTAGAGGTTGCGACAGCCATCTACAATGAGCAGTTCTTC. Translating gives CASSLEVATAIYNEQFF.

This clonotype occurred many times. V gene TRBV20-1 combines with J gene TRBJ1-5; D gene unclear. Germline-derived CDR1 and CDR2 are DFQATT and SNEGSKA (reference sequence). Trimming shortened V by 0 bases and J by 7 bases, and 13 bases separated the two germline ends. This CDR3 has 14 amino acids. The chain's CDR3 is CSARDHASTQPQHF. In DNA, the CDR3 is TGCAGTGCTAGAGATCACGCTTCGACGCAGCCCCAGCATTTT.

The chain combines TRBV6-1 with TRBJ2-1, with D possibly matching TRBD1 (6 bases). The CDR3 has 17 residues. V was cut by 6 bases and J by 2 bases, with 20 bases left in between. Per germline, CDR1 MNHNS and CDR2 SASEGT. CDR3 in DNA: TGTGCCAGCAGACCCACTATGGGGACACCCACCTACAATGAGCAGTTCTTC. Translating gives CASRPTMGTPTYNEQFF.

This sequence joins TRBV10-1 and TRBJ1-5; perhaps TRBD1 as D (5 bases). The CDR3 is made up of 16 amino acids. The V end was cut by 10 bases, the J end by 2 bases, with 21 bases between. Germline-derived CDR1 and CDR2 are WNHNN and SYGVQD (reference sequence). The CDR3 loop is CATQGEQDRGNQPQHF. As DNA, the CDR3 is TGCGCCACCCAGGGAGAACAGGACCGTGGCAATCAGCCCCAGCATTTT.

In its sample, this clonotype was seen a few times. The chain uses TRBV20-1 and TRBJ2-7; TRBD1 matches 7 bases. CDR1 and CDR2 (germline): DFQATT, SNEGSKA (reference sequence). The CDR3 runs 12 residues. The ends lost 6 bases at V and 1 base at J; junction bases unmatched: 3. CDR3 DNA: TGCAGTGCGCCGGGACAGTCCTACGAGCAGTACTTC. It encodes CSAPGQSYEQYF.

This clonotype was recorded at least ten times. This CDR3 is CASSPPSNTGELFF. As DNA, the CDR3 is TGTGCCAGCAGCCCCCCGAGCAACACCGGGGAGCTGTTTTTT. The V and J genes are TRBV5-5 and TRBJ2-2; D is ambiguous. Trimming shortened V by 4 bases and J by 2 bases, and 9 bases separated the two germline ends. This CDR3 has 14 residues. Germline loops: CDR1 SGHKS, CDR2 YYEKEE (reference sequence).

This clonotype showed up just a few times. This sequence joins TRBV11-2 and TRBJ2-1; D unclear. CDR1 and CDR2 (germline): SGHAT, FQNNGV. CDR3 length: 14 residues. The V gene lost 1 base and the J gene lost 6 bases, with 10 bases spanning the gap. CDR3 DNA: TGTGCCAGCAGCTTAGGATTTGCCAGCAATGAGCAGTTCTTC. Protein: CASSLGFASNEQFF.

A few counts support this clonotype. The chain employs TRBV7-9 and TRBJ2-2; D remains unclear. This CDR3 has 15 residues. The germline gives CDR1 SEHNR, CDR2 FQNEAQ (reference sequence). V lost 4 bases and J 1 base, leaving 10 bases between the germline ends. The CDR3 sequence is CASSWVALNTGELFF. CDR3 nucleotide sequence: TGTGCCAGCAGCTGGGTTGCATTGAACACCGGGGAGCTGTTTTTT.

The gene calls are TRBV6-6 and TRBJ2-5, with TRBD2 matching 10 bases. The CDR3 sequence is 16 residues long. Trimming took 7 bases from V and 1 from J; bases not matched to a gene: 9. Germline CDR1 is MNHNY and CDR2 is SVGAGI (reference sequence). The CDR3 bases are TGTGCCAGCATATCCGGGACTAGCGTATTCCAAGAGACCCAGTACTTC. Amino acid sequence: CASISGTSVFQETQYF.

Only a few counts were recorded for this clonotype. This chain links TRBV7-7 with TRBJ2-1; tentative D call: TRBD1 (5 bases). CDR3 length equals 15 residues. Germline V gene lookup returns CDR1 SSHAT and CDR2 FNYEAQ (reference sequence). V was pared by 1 base and J by 2 bases, with 9 bases between. Here the CDR3 DNA reads TGTGCCAGCAGCTTAGAAACAGGTCCCTACAATGAGCAGTTCTTC. Its translation: CASSLETGPYNEQFF.

The sample holds a few counts of this clonotype. The rearrangement uses TRBV5-1 and TRBJ2-3, with D perhaps given as TRBD1 or TRBD2 (6 bases each). Trimming pared 0 bases from V and 1 base from J, leaving 18 bases between. CDR1 and CDR2 from the germline V gene are SGHRS and YFSETQ. The CDR3 covers 18 residues. CDR3 residues: CASSLEWTVTGGTDTQYF. CDR3 DNA sequence: TGCGCCAGCAGCTTGGAATGGACAGTAACGGGAGGCACAGATACGCAGTATTTT. The variable domain in full, completed from reference TRBV5-1 and TRBJ2-3, reads KAGVTQTPRYLIKTRGQQVTLSCSPISGHRSVSWYQQTPGQGLQFLFEYFSETQRNKGNFPGRFSGRQFSNSRSEMNVSTLELGDSALYLCASSLEWTVTGGTDTQYFGPGTRLTVL.

This clonotype was found many times. The chain uses TRBV29-1 and TRBJ1-2, with D maybe TRBD1 (5 bases). The V gene's germline CDR1 is SQVTM and CDR2 ANQGSEA. The CDR3 is made up of 15 amino acids. V was clipped by 3 bases and J by 0 bases, with 14 bases between them. CDR3: CSVENWDGSNYGYTF. For the CDR3, the DNA is TGCAGCGTTGAGAATTGGGACGGATCTAACTATGGCTACACCTTC.

This clonotype was picked up a small number of times. The rearrangement links TRBV15 to TRBJ1-2, with TRBD1 matching over 9 bases. This CDR3 has 16 residues. The ends lost 1 base at V and 4 bases at J; junction bases unmatched: 7. Germline V lookup: CDR1 LNHNV, CDR2 YYDKDF (reference sequence). In DNA, the CDR3 is TGTGCCACCAGCAGAGGTCGGACAGGGGACCTCTATGGCTACACCTTC. This gives the protein CATSRGRTGDLYGYTF.

Ten or more counts support this clonotype. The chain has TRBV24-1 and TRBJ2-4; no definite D call. V was pared by 4 bases and J by 0 bases, with 6 bases between. Germline CDR1 is KGHDR and CDR2 is SFDVKD. This CDR3 spans 14 amino acids. CDR3 sequence (DNA): TGTGCCACCAGTGACAATCTAGCCAAAAACATTCAGTACTTC. Translated: CATSDNLAKNIQYF.